This T cell receptor (beta chain) was sequenced during a study of T cells in Graves' hyperthyroidism and ophthalmopathy. Study-level findings and limits: Before onset, by a median of approximately 5.9 months, the model predicted ophthalmopathy. Also found in blood were most expanded thyroid clonotypes above 0.001.

CDR1 is DFQATT, CDR2 SNEGSKA, per germline (reference sequence). This CDR3 comprises 15 residues. With 6 bases removed from V and 0 bases from J, the gap between germline ends came to 15 bases. Amplification targeted TCR beta CDR3 regions from RNA transcripts. Initially, a first-round RT-PCR of the TCR CDR3 employed the HTBI primer set. TCRdb ran MiXCR on the multiplex PCR reads and lists one entry per CDR3 protein. The table records about 260,000 distinct CDR3 sequences, about 15% of them present only once. In the case of this clonotype: The antigen remains undetermined.

The chain recombines TRBV20-1 with TRBJ2-1, with D unresolved. The specimen was blood. This TCR came from a woman under 30 with Graves' ophthalmopathy. CDR3 loop: CSARSGRSSYNEQFF. CDR3 DNA: TGCAGTGCCAGATCCGGTCGCAGCTCCTACAATGAGCAGTTCTTC.